The 17 T cell receptor beta chains presented below share a single source sample, sequenced in a study of tumor-infiltrating lymphocytes in primary liver carcinoma. Production of TCR beta cDNA used roughly 0.55 ug total RNA together with a constant-region primer. For TCR beta, libraries were produced by three nested multiplex PCR rounds using slightly modified ARM-PCR. The first two PCR rounds used TRBV1-TRBV30 primers with a Cbeta primer, roughly 10 cycles each. TCRdb recomputed calls from the multiplex PCR reads with MiXCR, one row per CDR3 protein. In the table there are roughly 100,000 distinct CDR3 sequences, approximately 82% of which are singletons. Unsorted bulk tissue of roughly 17-33 mg yielded co-extracted RNA and DNA. Sequencing used liver tumor tissue from sampling region 3. Subset: tumor region T3, left-lateral pole. These receptors all stem from a man in his forties or fifties with primary liver carcinoma and hepatitis B virus infection.

This rearrangement joins TRBV6-9 to TRBJ2-3, with D possibly matching TRBD2 (6 bases). V lost 8 bases, J lost 1 base, and 19 bases lay in between. CDR1 and CDR2 (germline): MNHGY, SVAAGI. The CDR3 is 16 residues long. Here the CDR3 reads CASSYHRGTGTDTQYF. CDR3 sequence (DNA): TGTGCCAGCTCCTACCACCGCGGGACGGGCACAGATACGCAGTATTTT.

This clonotype was picked up one time. No conserved phenylalanine or tryptophan ends this CDR3, so it is likely a read error. The V gene is TRBV6-5, the J gene TRBJ2-1, with 8 bases identical to TRBD2. CDR3 length: 15 residues. Per germline, CDR1 MNHEY and CDR2 SVGAGI. CDR3 residues: CVSSLREVAYNEQFL. In DNA, the CDR3 is TGTGTCAGCAGTTTGCGGGAGGTCGCCTACAATGAGCAGTTCTTA.

Comment on this clonotype: Without the conserved terminal phenylalanine or tryptophan, this CDR3 likely stems from a read error. The DNA is left out, because the CDR3 cannot be placed on it with certainty; the CDR3 is given as TCRdb lists it. V and J are TRBV6-2 or TRBV6-3 and TRBJ2-5. Germline assignment: CDR1 MNHEY and CDR2 SVGEGT. The CDR3 length equals 13 residues, ends included. CDR3 residues: CASSYPQQETRYL.

Concerning this clonotype itself: The CDR3 does not end in the conserved phenylalanine or tryptophan, so this is likely a read error. Because the CDR3's place on the DNA is in doubt, the DNA is left out and the CDR3 is given as listed by TCRdb. The chain combines TRBV5-5 with TRBJ1-1; the table names TRBD1, a call not compared with the DNA. Germline V CDR1 and CDR2: SGHKS, YYEKEE (reference sequence). The CDR3 length is 13 residues, termini included. The CDR3 sequence is CASSPGVNTEAYI.

In the case of this clonotype: A read error may produce the germline difference seen at one junction end. The chain uses TRBV29-1 and TRBJ1-1; maybe TRBD1 (5 bases). The CDR3 is made up of 15 amino acids. The germline V gene has CDR1 SQVTM and CDR2 ANQGSEA. CDR3: CSVGGGWWMNTEAFF. The DNA of the CDR3 is TGTAGCGTGGGGGGGGGATGGTGGATGAACACTGAAGCTTTCTTT.

With regard to this clonotype: The junction departs from the called germline gene at one end, perhaps through a read error. This rearrangement joins TRBV7-8 to TRBJ1-2, with TRBD1 matching 7 bases. CDR3 length: 13 residues. The germline V gene encodes CDR1 SGHVS and CDR2 FQNEAQ. The CDR3 sequence: CARSPTGVYVYAF. In DNA, the CDR3 is TGTGCCAGGAGTCCAACAGGGGTCTATGTCTACGCCTTC.

The V gene is TRBV29-1, the J gene TRBJ2-1, with D uncertain. CDR3 size: 12 residues. Germline assignment: CDR1 SQVTM and CDR2 ANQGSEA. The CDR3 region has the DNA TGCAGTGTAGAGTCAAGAATCCATGAGCAGTTCTTC. Its protein is CSVESRIHEQFF.

For this clonotype: A junction end diverges from the germline sequence, so it may reflect a read error. The CDR3 loop is CASSSGRLYTREEYF. DNA for the CDR3: TGTGCCAGTAGCTCCGGACGGCTTTACACGCGCGAGGAGTACTTC. The chain employs TRBV11-2 and TRBJ2-7; no reliable D call. The germline V gene has CDR1 SGHAT and CDR2 FQNNGV. The CDR3 length is 15 residues.

Turning to this clonotype: The CDR3 does not close with the conserved phenylalanine or tryptophan, likely indicating a read error. The rearrangement uses TRBV29-1 and TRBJ1-2; no definite D call. The CDR3 extends over 11 amino acids. Per germline, CDR1 SQVTM and CDR2 ANQGSEA. V shed 3 bases and J shed 7 bases, with 9 bases lying between them. The CDR3 sequence: CSVEDLRGYTL. CDR3 sequence (DNA): TGCAGCGTTGAGGATCTTCGTGGCTACACCTTA.

The chain links TRBV10-3 to TRBJ2-1, with D maybe TRBD2 (6 bases). CDR1 is ENHRY and CDR2 is SYGVKD in the germline V gene. Trimming left V 4 bases short and J 10 bases short, with 20 bases between. The CDR3 loop spans 15 amino acids. CDR3 DNA sequence: TGTGCCATCAGTGTTGGGAGGCCCATCCAATGGGAGCAGTTCTTC. Its protein is CAISVGRPIQWEQFF.

This chain connects TRBV6-1 to TRBJ2-6; possible D gene TRBD1, 6 bases. V was clipped by 4 bases and J by 0 bases, with 13 bases between them. CDR1 and CDR2 (germline): MNHNS, SASEGT. This CDR3 spans 17 amino acids. The CDR3 nucleotides read TGTGCCAGCAGTGCCCGGGACATAGTCTCTGGGGCCAACGTCCTGACTTTC. It is translated as CASSARDIVSGANVLTF.

In this sample, this clonotype turned up once. Germline is not matched at one junction end, which may reflect a read error. The chain has TRBV11-1 and TRBJ2-7, with D unclear. The CDR3 loop spans 12 amino acids. Germline CDR1 reads SGHAT; CDR2 reads FQDESV (reference sequence). Written as DNA, the CDR3 is TGCGCCAGCAGCCCCGACATATACGAGCAGTACTTC. Translating gives CASSPDIYEQYF.

Turning to this clonotype: The junction shows a germline mismatch at one end, possibly a read error. V and J are TRBV12-5 and TRBJ2-1; D not certain. The CDR3 covers 13 residues. From germline, CDR1 is LGHNT and CDR2 FRNRAP. CDR3 loop: CASGPCYSNEQFF. The CDR3, as DNA: TGTGCTAGTGGTCCCTGTTACTCCAATGAGCAGTTTTTC.

On this clonotype: At one end the junction does not follow the germline gene, possibly because of a read error. The rearrangement joins TRBV12-3 or TRBV12-4 to TRBJ1-4; D is unresolved. The CDR3 covers 14 residues. The CDR3 loop reads CAGSLSGVGEKLSF. CDR3 sequence (DNA): TGTGCCGGCAGTTTAAGTGGGGTTGGTGAAAAACTGTCTTTT.

CDR3 DNA sequence: TGTGCCATCAGCTTTTTCGGAGGACAGAGATCCTACGAGCAGTACTTC. It codes for CAISFFGGQRSYEQYF. The J gene is TRBJ2-7, the V gene TRBV12-1; TRBD1, the table's D call, lacks a check against the DNA. TRBV12-1 counts as a pseudogene. The length of the CDR3 is 16 residues.

The chain couples TRBV29-1 to TRBJ2-1; D gene ambiguous. The J call is uncertain, as TRBJ2-7 better fits the DNA end. This CDR3 region has 14 residues. Germline CDR1 SQVTM, CDR2 ANQGSEA. For the CDR3, the DNA is TGCAGCGCCCATAAGACCAGAGGCAGCGATGAGCAGTACTTC. This encodes CSAHKTRGSDEQYF.

J is TRBJ2-3 and V is TRBV11-1; weak D call: TRBD2 (6 bases). The V gene's germline CDR1 is SGHAT and CDR2 FQDESV (reference sequence). This CDR3 contains 19 residues. In DNA, the CDR3 is TGTGCTTGCAGCTCTGGGGGAGGCTCTGTTGGAGCCCGCACAGATACGCAGTATTTT. Translation gives CACSSGGGSVGARTDTQYF.